These 23 T cell receptor beta chains were sequenced from one sample in a study of T cells in Graves' hyperthyroidism and ophthalmopathy. It was RNA transcripts that yielded the amplified TCR beta CDR3 regions. The study used the HTBI primer set for a first-round RT-PCR of the TCR CDR3. Using its own MiXCR run on the multiplex PCR reads, TCRdb lists one record per CDR3 protein. The sample lists around 400,000 distinct CDR3 sequences, roughly 15% seen once, with roughly a fifth in the top ten. Sequences were obtained from blood. Every receptor here comes from a woman aged 55-70 years with Graves' ophthalmopathy.

This clonotype was seen at least ten times. This chain joins TRBV30 and TRBJ1-5, with D unclear. CDR3 length: 13 residues. Germline CDR1 reads GTSNPN; CDR2 reads SVGIG (reference sequence). Trimming removed 2 bases from V and 3 bases from J, with 8 bases in between. CDR3 sequence (DNA): TGTGCCTGGAGTACCGGAAACAATCAGCCCCAGCATTTT. Its protein is CAWSTGNNQPQHF. Filled out from reference TRBV30 and TRBJ1-5, the complete variable domain reads SQTIHQWPATLVQPVGSPLSLECTVEGTSNPNLYWYRQAAGRGLQLLFYSVGIGQISSEVPQNLSASRPQDRQFILSSKKLLLSDSGFYLCAWSTGNNQPQHFGDGTRLSIL.

In this sample, this clonotype turned up a few times. The chain combines TRBV6-1 with TRBJ2-2; D remains ambiguous. In germline, CDR1 is MNHNS, CDR2 SASEGT. The CDR3 sequence is 16 residues long. Trimming took off 4 bases at V and 0 bases at J, with 12 bases between the two ends. The CDR3 sequence: CASSARQPPNTGELFF. The CDR3 nucleotides read TGTGCCAGCAGTGCTCGGCAACCACCGAACACCGGGGAGCTGTTTTTT.

The V and J genes are TRBV4-3 and TRBJ2-5; 7 nucleotides agree with TRBD1. Germline V gives CDR1 LGHNA, CDR2 YSLEER. V lost 2 bases to trimming and J lost 5 bases; unmatched junction nucleotides: 8. The CDR3 is 15 amino acids. CDR3 in amino acids: CASSQPGQRMETQYF. DNA of the CDR3: TGCGCCAGCAGCCAACCGGGACAGAGGATGGAGACCCAGTACTTC.

This clonotype was picked up many times. The rearrangement links TRBV5-4 to TRBJ2-3, with D perhaps TRBD1 or TRBD2 (5 bases each). Trimming took off 3 bases at V and 3 bases at J, with 14 bases between the two ends. Germline V lookup: CDR1 SGHNT, CDR2 YYREEE (reference sequence). The length of the CDR3 is 15 residues. Here the CDR3 reads CASSSRGERTDTQYF. CDR3 DNA: TGTGCCAGCAGCTCCCGAGGGGAGAGAACAGATACGCAGTATTTT.

This clonotype was detected many times. The chain carries TRBV6-1 and TRBJ2-5; no firm D call. Germline V lookup: CDR1 MNHNS, CDR2 SASEGT. V gave up 6 bases and J gave up 7 bases, with 15 bases separating them. The length of the CDR3 is 13 residues. CDR3 protein: CASRITQARTQYF. In DNA form, the CDR3 reads TGTGCCAGCAGGATCACACAAGCAAGGACCCAGTACTTC.

This clonotype was counted ten times or more. This chain uses TRBV3-1 with TRBJ2-7, with 9 bases matching TRBD2. The CDR3 covers 15 residues. Trimming at V came to 4 bases and at J to 1 base, leaving 5 bases not matched to a gene. Germline values: CDR1 LGHDT, CDR2 YNNKEL (reference sequence). The CDR3, as DNA: TGTGCCAGCAGCCCGGTGGCGGGAGGGTCCTACGAGCAGTACTTC. This codes for CASSPVAGGSYEQYF.

This clonotype was seen at least ten times. This chain joins TRBV30 and TRBJ2-3; D possibly corresponds to TRBD2 (5 bases). The CDR3 length is 11 residues. Germline lookup yields CDR1 GTSNPN and CDR2 SVGIG (reference sequence). V lost 2 bases, J lost 10 bases, and 10 bases lay in between. CDR3 sequence reads: CAWSLRESQYF. CDR3 nucleotides: TGTGCCTGGAGTCTGAGGGAATCGCAGTATTTT.

Note on this clonotype: A junction boundary mismatches the germline segment, possibly from a read error. This chain uses TRBV9 with TRBJ1-3; possibly TRBD1 for D (5 bases). The CDR3 has 16 residues. Germline V gene lookup returns CDR1 SGDLS and CDR2 YYNGEE. The CDR3 region is CASSPADSASGSTIYF. The CDR3 nucleotides read TGTGCCAGCAGCCCAGCCGACAGTGCCTCTGGAAGCACCATATATTTT.

This clonotype was seen only a few times. This rearrangement joins TRBV9 to TRBJ2-7; 7 positions agree with TRBD1. The J segment lost 4 bases and the V segment lost 9 bases, leaving 10 bases of the junction unmatched. This CDR3 spans 13 amino acids. Germline CDR1 SGDLS, CDR2 YYNGEE. CDR3 DNA: TGTGCCACCATAATTCCGGGACAGTACGAGCAGTACTTC. As protein: CATIIPGQYEQYF.

The table lists this clonotype with many counts. This chain joins TRBV20-1 and TRBJ2-7; 7 bases are shared with TRBD2. The germline gives CDR1 DFQATT, CDR2 SNEGSKA (reference sequence). The CDR3 covers 13 residues. V dropped 6 bases and J dropped 2; count of bases not matched to a gene: 7. The CDR3 loop reads CSASLAGTYEQYF. The CDR3 nucleotides are TGCAGTGCAAGCTTAGCGGGCACCTACGAGCAGTACTTC.

This clonotype was counted at least ten times. CDR3 region: CASGPRTGWYEQYF. In DNA form, the CDR3 reads TGTGCCAGCGGACCTCGGACAGGGTGGTACGAGCAGTACTTC. This sequence joins TRBV6-4 and TRBJ2-7; 8 bases agree with TRBD1. Germline-derived CDR1 and CDR2 are MRHNA and SNTAGT. V was clipped by 8 bases and J by 4 bases; unmatched bases: 10. This CDR3 contains 14 residues.

V is TRBV5-1 and J is TRBJ2-1; weak D call: TRBD2 (6 bases). There are 15 residues in the CDR3. V was shortened by 1 base and J by 5 bases, with 13 bases between the two germline ends. The germline V gene encodes CDR1 SGHRS and CDR2 YFSETQ. CDR3 coding DNA: TGCGCCAGCAGCTTGAGGCTAGCGAGCGACAATGAGCAGTTCTTC. Protein product: CASSLRLASDNEQFF.

Comment on this clonotype: This may be a read error: a much more frequent sequence differs by one nucleotide. The V call is TRBV20-1, the J call TRBJ2-7; 7 bases map to TRBD1. The germline CDR1 and CDR2 sequences are DFQATT and SNEGSKA (reference sequence). The CDR3 runs to 13 residues. CDR3 protein: CSASLGTVYERYF. CDR3 nucleotides: TGCAGTGCTAGCCTCGGGACAGTCTACGAGCGGTACTTC.

This clonotype was observed a few times. The V gene is TRBV12-3 or TRBV12-4, the J gene TRBJ1-2; weak D call: TRBD1 (5 bases). This CDR3 is 13 amino acids long. The V and J ends lost 8 bases and 5 bases respectively, with 15 bases between them. DNA for the CDR3: TGTGCCAGCGGTCCCGGGGCCCGATATGGCTACACCTTC. It is translated as CASGPGARYGYTF.

Only a few counts were recorded for this clonotype. A read error may be the cause here, since a much bigger clone is one base away. J is TRBJ2-1 and V is TRBV2; D gene uncertain. V shed 5 bases and J shed 4 bases, with 12 bases lying between them. The CDR3 loop spans 14 amino acids. CDR1 is SNHLY and CDR2 is FYNNEI in the germline V gene. Written as DNA, the CDR3 is TGTGCCAGCAGTTCCAAGACTCCTTACAATGAGCAGTTCTTC. Its protein is CASSSKTPYNEQFF.

This clonotype was found a few times. The chain joins TRBV6-1 to TRBJ2-6; D is uncertain. The CDR3 covers 17 residues. The V gene lost 1 base and the J gene lost 1 base, with 11 bases spanning the gap. Germline lookup yields CDR1 MNHNS and CDR2 SASEGT. This CDR3 reads CASSEGTLWSGANVLTF. In nucleotides, the CDR3 is TGTGCCAGCAGTGAAGGGACCCTATGGTCTGGGGCCAACGTCCTGACTTTC.

This clonotype came up many times. The V and J genes are TRBV3-1 and TRBJ1-5, with D unresolved. Per germline, CDR1 LGHDT and CDR2 YNNKEL (reference sequence). Trimming left V 0 bases short and J 0 bases short, with 6 bases between. CDR3 size: 15 residues. The CDR3 region is CASSQDSVSNQPQHF. The DNA of the CDR3 is TGTGCCAGCAGCCAAGATTCGGTTAGCAATCAGCCCCAGCATTTT.

This clonotype came up many times. The chain joins TRBV2 to TRBJ1-5; tentatively, D is TRBD1 (5 bases). From germline, CDR1 is SNHLY and CDR2 FYNNEI. V was clipped by 5 bases and J by 4 bases, with 12 bases between them. The CDR3 has 14 residues. The CDR3 spells CASSKERGNQPQHF. CDR3 nucleotide sequence: TGTGCCAGCAGTAAGGAGCGGGGGAATCAGCCCCAGCATTTT.

Ten or more counts support this clonotype. V usage is TRBV20-1 and J usage is TRBJ2-3, with TRBD2 matching over 7 bases. V shed 3 bases, J shed 3 bases, and the junction held 6 bases outside the gene matches. Germline assignment: CDR1 DFQATT and CDR2 SNEGSKA (reference sequence). CDR3 length: 14 residues. CDR3 nucleotides: TGCAGTGCTAGCTGGGGGGGGTGGACAGATACGCAGTATTTT. Its translation: CSASWGGWTDTQYF.

V gene TRBV10-3 combines with J gene TRBJ1-2; TRBD1 matches 10 bases. Per germline, CDR1 ENHRY and CDR2 SYGVKD. Trimming took 7 bases from V and 6 from J; bases not matched to a gene: 8. This CDR3 is built from 14 residues. CDR3 nucleotides: TGTGCCATCACCATGGGACAGGGGATGGATGGCTACACCTTC. It encodes CAITMGQGMDGYTF.

At least ten counts were recorded for this clonotype. The V call is TRBV20-1, the J call TRBJ2-2; 14 bases line up with TRBD2. V was pared by 8 bases and J by 1 base, with 12 bases of the junction left unmatched. Per germline, CDR1 DFQATT and CDR2 SNEGSKA (reference sequence). CDR3 size: 18 residues. In nucleotides, the CDR3 is TGCAGTCTTAGGGCAGGGACTAGCGGGAGTATGAACACCGGGGAGCTGTTTTTT. Its protein product is CSLRAGTSGSMNTGELFF.

This rearrangement joins TRBV29-1 to TRBJ2-7; 7 bases map to TRBD2. Germline V lookup: CDR1 SQVTM, CDR2 ANQGSEA. Unmatched junction bases numbered 6, after V lost 2 bases and J lost 2 bases. There are 14 residues in the CDR3. CDR3 residues: CSVEFAGVPYEQYF. In DNA, the CDR3 is TGCAGCGTTGAATTTGCGGGAGTCCCCTACGAGCAGTACTTC.

The V call is TRBV29-1, the J call TRBJ2-5, with D unresolved. V was pared by 6 bases and J by 5 bases, with 7 bases between. The CDR3 covers 10 residues. CDR1 and CDR2 from the germline V gene are SQVTM and ANQGSEA. The CDR3 loop is CSVTQETQYF. In nucleotides, the CDR3 is TGCAGCGTGACCCAGGAGACCCAGTACTTC. Full variable domain (outside the CDR3, taken from reference TRBV29-1 and TRBJ2-5): SAVISQKPSRDICQRGTSLTIQCQVDSQVTMMFWYRQQPGQSLTLIATANQGSEATYESGFVIDKFPISRPNLTFSTLTVSNMSPEDSSIYLCSVTQETQYFGPGTRLLVL.